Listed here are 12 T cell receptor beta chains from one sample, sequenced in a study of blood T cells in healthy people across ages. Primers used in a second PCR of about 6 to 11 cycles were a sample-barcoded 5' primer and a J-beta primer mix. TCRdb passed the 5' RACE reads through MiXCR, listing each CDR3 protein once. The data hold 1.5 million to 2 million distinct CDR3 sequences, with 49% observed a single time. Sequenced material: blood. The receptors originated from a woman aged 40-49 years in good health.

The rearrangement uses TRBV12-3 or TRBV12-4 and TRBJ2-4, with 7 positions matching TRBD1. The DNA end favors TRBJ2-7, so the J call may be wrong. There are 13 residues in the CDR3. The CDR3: CASRGQRTDEQYF. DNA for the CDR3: TGTGCCAGCAGGGGACAGAGGACCGACGAGCAGTACTTC.

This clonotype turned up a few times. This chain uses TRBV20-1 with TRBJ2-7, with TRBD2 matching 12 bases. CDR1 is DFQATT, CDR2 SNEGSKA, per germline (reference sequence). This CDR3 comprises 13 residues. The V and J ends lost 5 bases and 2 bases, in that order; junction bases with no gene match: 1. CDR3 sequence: CSAASGGAYEQYF. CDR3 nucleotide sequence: TGCAGTGCTGCTAGCGGGGGGGCCTACGAGCAGTACTTC.

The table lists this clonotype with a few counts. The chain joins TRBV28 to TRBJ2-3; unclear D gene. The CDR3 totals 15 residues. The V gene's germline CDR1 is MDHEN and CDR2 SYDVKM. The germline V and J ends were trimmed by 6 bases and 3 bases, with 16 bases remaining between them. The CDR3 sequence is CASSQESSLTDTQYF. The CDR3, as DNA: TGTGCCAGCAGCCAAGAAAGTAGCTTGACAGATACGCAGTATTTT.

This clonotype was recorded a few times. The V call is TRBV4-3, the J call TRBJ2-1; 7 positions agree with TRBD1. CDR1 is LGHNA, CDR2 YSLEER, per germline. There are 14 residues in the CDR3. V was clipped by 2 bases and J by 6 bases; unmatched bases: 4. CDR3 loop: CASSQPGQSNEQFF. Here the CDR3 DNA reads TGCGCCAGCAGCCAACCGGGACAGAGCAATGAGCAGTTCTTC.

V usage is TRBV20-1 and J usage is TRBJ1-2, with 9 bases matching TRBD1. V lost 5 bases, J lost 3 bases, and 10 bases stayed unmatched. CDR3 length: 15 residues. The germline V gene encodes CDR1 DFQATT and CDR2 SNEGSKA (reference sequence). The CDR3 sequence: CSAQGQGIRDYGYTF. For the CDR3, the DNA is TGCAGTGCTCAGGGACAGGGTATTAGAGACTATGGCTACACCTTC.

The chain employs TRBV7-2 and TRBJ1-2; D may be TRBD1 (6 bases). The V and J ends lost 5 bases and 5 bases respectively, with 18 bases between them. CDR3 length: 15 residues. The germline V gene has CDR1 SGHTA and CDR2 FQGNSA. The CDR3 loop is CASSTTSGTRYGYTF. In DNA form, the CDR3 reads TGTGCCAGCAGCACGACCTCCGGGACAAGATATGGCTACACCTTC.

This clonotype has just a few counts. The CDR3 region is CASSLASGGDNEQFF. CDR3 bases: TGTGCCAGCAGTTTAGCTAGCGGGGGGGACAATGAGCAGTTCTTC. The chain combines TRBV12-3 or TRBV12-4 with TRBJ2-1; 11 nucleotides agree with TRBD2. The CDR3 is made up of 15 amino acids. V lost 0 bases to trimming and J lost 5 bases; unmatched junction nucleotides: 0.

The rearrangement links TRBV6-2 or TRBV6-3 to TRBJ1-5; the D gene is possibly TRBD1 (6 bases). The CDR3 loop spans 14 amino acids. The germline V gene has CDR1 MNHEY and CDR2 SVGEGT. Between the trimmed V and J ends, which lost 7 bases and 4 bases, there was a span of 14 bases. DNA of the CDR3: TGTGCCAGCACCCCAGGGACACCGAATCAGCCCCAGCATTTT. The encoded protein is CASTPGTPNQPQHF.

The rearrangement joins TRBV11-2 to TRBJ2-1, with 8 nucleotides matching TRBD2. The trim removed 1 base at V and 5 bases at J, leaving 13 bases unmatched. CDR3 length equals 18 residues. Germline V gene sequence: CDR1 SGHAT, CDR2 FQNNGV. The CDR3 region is CASSLVGIAGSINNEQFF. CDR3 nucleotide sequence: TGTGCCAGCAGCTTAGTCGGGATAGCGGGGTCCATAAACAATGAGCAGTTCTTC. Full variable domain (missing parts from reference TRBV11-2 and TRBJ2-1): EAGVAQSPRYKIIEKRQSVAFWCNPISGHATLYWYQQILGQGPKLLIQFQNNGVVDDSQLPKDRFSAERLKGVDSTLKIQPAKLEDSAVYLCASSLVGIAGSINNEQFFGPGTRLTVL.

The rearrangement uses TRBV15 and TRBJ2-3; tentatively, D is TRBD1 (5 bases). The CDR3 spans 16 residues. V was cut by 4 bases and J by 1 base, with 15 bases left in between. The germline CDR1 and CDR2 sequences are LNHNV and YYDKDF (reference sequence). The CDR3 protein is CATSKRALGGTDTQYF. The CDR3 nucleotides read TGTGCCACCAGCAAAAGGGCCTTAGGGGGCACAGATACGCAGTATTTT.

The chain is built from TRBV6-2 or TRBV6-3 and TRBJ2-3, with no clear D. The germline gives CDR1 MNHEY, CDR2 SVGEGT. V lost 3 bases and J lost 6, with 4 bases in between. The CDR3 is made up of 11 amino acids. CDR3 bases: TGTGCCAGCAGTTATTTTGATACGCAGTATTTT. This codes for CASSYFDTQYF.

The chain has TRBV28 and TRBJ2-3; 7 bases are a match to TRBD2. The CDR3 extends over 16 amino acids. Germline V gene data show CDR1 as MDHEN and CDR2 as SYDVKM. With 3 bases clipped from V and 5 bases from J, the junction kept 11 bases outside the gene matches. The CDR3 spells CASSFGVGGGVDTQYF. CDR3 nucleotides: TGTGCCAGCAGTTTTGGGGTCGGCGGGGGAGTAGATACGCAGTATTTT.